These 32 T cell receptor beta chains were sequenced from one sample in a study of blood T cells in healthy people across ages. Combining a sample-barcoded 5' primer with a J-beta primer mix, a second PCR ran for 7 to 11 cycles. TCRdb called the 5' RACE reads again in MiXCR, with one record for every CDR3 protein. Among some 800,000 distinct CDR3 sequences listed, 40% to 50% were seen once. The sample was blood. The source is a man in his sixties in good health.

In this sample, this clonotype turned up a few times. The chain couples TRBV7-2 to TRBJ2-7; D not resolved. The CDR3 totals 12 residues. V was trimmed by 6 bases and J by 3 bases, leaving 9 bases between them. Germline assignment: CDR1 SGHTA and CDR2 FQGNSA. CDR3 sequence reads: CASRAADYEQYF. CDR3 DNA sequence: TGTGCCAGCAGGGCAGCTGACTACGAGCAGTACTTC.

This chain joins TRBV6-1 and TRBJ2-7; D ambiguous. Trimming pared 5 bases from V and 2 bases from J, leaving 10 bases between. CDR3 size: 13 residues. Germline CDR1 MNHNS, CDR2 SASEGT. CDR3 DNA: TGTGCCAGCAGTCCCATGGCCACCTACGAGCAGTACTTC. This gives the protein CASSPMATYEQYF.

Remarks on this clonotype: The conserved final phenylalanine or tryptophan is absent from the CDR3, which likely points to a read error. The chain recombines TRBV5-1 with TRBJ2-7, with D uncertain. Trimming took 4 bases from V and 4 from J, leaving 9 bases between them. The CDR3 is made up of 12 amino acids. Germline CDR1 reads SGHRS; CDR2 reads YFSETQ. CDR3 loop: CASSRVGYEQYI. The CDR3 coding sequence is TGCGCCAGCAGCCGCGTTGGATACGAGCAGTACATC.

The chain joins TRBV6-2 or TRBV6-3 to TRBJ1-5; D may be TRBD1 (5 bases). Germline CDR1 MNHEY, CDR2 SVGEGT. The CDR3 is 14 residues long. V was shortened by 5 bases and J by 5 bases, with 13 bases between the two germline ends. The CDR3 is CASSDVQGDQPQHF. In DNA form, the CDR3 reads TGTGCCAGCAGTGACGTCCAGGGCGATCAGCCCCAGCATTTT.

The chain uses TRBV6-2 or TRBV6-3 and TRBJ2-2; possibly TRBD2 for D (6 bases). In germline, CDR1 is MNHEY, CDR2 SVGEGT. The ends were cut back, 8 bases at V and 3 bases at J, with 16 bases in the middle. The CDR3 is made up of 15 amino acids. CDR3 in DNA: TGTGCCAGCCGGGCGGGATCCCGGGACACCGGGGAGCTGTTTTTT. It yields the protein CASRAGSRDTGELFF.

This clonotype turned up a few times. The chain has TRBV5-1 and TRBJ1-6; no definite D call. CDR3 size: 17 residues. V lost 4 bases to trimming and J lost 0 bases, with 14 bases between them. CDR1 is SGHRS, CDR2 YFSETQ, per germline. CDR3 nucleotides: TGCGCCAGCAGCCCTACGCCAGTCAGCTCCTATAATTCACCCCTCCACTTT. This encodes CASSPTPVSSYNSPLHF.

This clonotype was found a few times. The CDR3 DNA reads TGTGCCAGCAGTTTAGGGGACCGATACTACAATGAGCAGTTCTTC. It encodes CASSLGDRYYNEQFF. This chain links TRBV12-3 or TRBV12-4 with TRBJ2-1, with D perhaps given as TRBD1 or TRBD2 (5 bases each). Trimming took off 1 base at V and 3 bases at J, with 10 bases between the two ends. This CDR3 spans 15 amino acids.

This clonotype was counted between two and nine times. The chain joins TRBV2 to TRBJ2-1; 11 bases are shared with TRBD2. CDR1 SNHLY and CDR2 FYNNEI come from the germline V gene. Trimming took 6 bases from V and 5 from J; bases not matched to a gene: 3. The CDR3 loop spans 14 amino acids. CDR3 DNA: TGTGCCAGCAGAACTAGCGGGGGCCACAATGAGCAGTTCTTC. Translation: CASRTSGGHNEQFF.

This clonotype was seen more than once but under ten times. The chain links TRBV15 to TRBJ1-2; TRBD1 might be the D (5 bases). The V gene's germline CDR1 is LNHNV and CDR2 YYDKDF (reference sequence). This CDR3 spans 13 amino acids. The V and J ends lost 2 bases and 8 bases respectively, with 12 bases between them. The CDR3 nucleotides read TGTGCCACCAGCAGAACCTTGGGGGACGGCTACACCTTC. Translation gives CATSRTLGDGYTF.

This clonotype occurred a few times. The chain joins TRBV7-2 to TRBJ2-2; TRBD2 matches 7 bases. Per germline, CDR1 SGHTA and CDR2 FQGNSA. V was pared by 0 bases and J by 4 bases, with 2 bases of the junction left unmatched. The CDR3 has 15 residues. The CDR3 loop reads CASSLAIAGTGELFF. The CDR3 DNA is TGTGCCAGCAGCTTAGCTATAGCGGGCACCGGGGAGCTGTTTTTT.

Comments on this clonotype: One end of the junction varies from germline; a read error may be responsible. This sequence joins TRBV20-1 and TRBJ1-2; D remains ambiguous. Germline V gene sequence: CDR1 DFQATT, CDR2 SNEGSKA (reference sequence). The CDR3 covers 11 residues. As DNA, the CDR3 is TGCAGTGCCGAGTCCACCTATGGCTTCACCTTC. Its translation is CSAESTYGFTF.

This clonotype was detected only a few times. V is TRBV7-2 and J is TRBJ1-2; 10 bases agree with TRBD1. The junction had 6 bases not matched to a gene; V was cut back by 8 bases and J by 3 bases. CDR1 is SGHTA, CDR2 FQGNSA, per germline. The CDR3 covers 14 residues. The CDR3 loop is CASGRTGGDYGYTF. The CDR3 coding sequence is TGTGCCAGCGGGCGGACAGGGGGGGACTATGGCTACACCTTC.

The rearrangement uses TRBV24-1 and TRBJ2-2; the D gene is possibly TRBD2 (5 bases). CDR1 KGHDR and CDR2 SFDVKD come from the germline V gene. This CDR3 spans 15 amino acids. Trimming cost V 3 bases and J 1 base, with 8 bases left between them. The CDR3 sequence is CATSDASGNTGELFF. CDR3 nucleotides: TGTGCCACCAGTGATGCCAGCGGGAACACCGGGGAGCTGTTTTTT.

This clonotype was seen once. The chain has TRBV20-1 and TRBJ2-7; TRBD2 aligns across 8 bases. The germline gives CDR1 DFQATT, CDR2 SNEGSKA (reference sequence). With V trimmed by 0 bases and J by 6 bases, 10 bases remained unmatched. CDR3 length: 15 amino acids. The CDR3 region has the DNA TGCAGTGCTAGAGATAAAGACGGGGGGGCCCGCGAGCAGTACTTC. Its protein product is CSARDKDGGAREQYF.

The chain uses TRBV7-2 and TRBJ2-3, with 8 positions matching TRBD1. V lost 5 bases to trimming and J lost 3 bases; unmatched junction nucleotides: 22. The CDR3 is made up of 20 amino acids. Germline CDR1 and CDR2: SGHTA and FQGNSA. CDR3 nucleotides: TGTGCCAGCAGCGTACGGACAGGGCAGTATATAGGGGGAACGACAGATACGCAGTATTTT. Protein: CASSVRTGQYIGGTTDTQYF. Full variable domain (missing parts from reference TRBV7-2 and TRBJ2-3): GAGVSQSPSNKVTEKGKDVELRCDPISGHTALYWYRQSLGQGLEFLIYFQGNSAPDKSGLPSDRFSAERTGGSVSTLTIQRTQQEDSAVYLCASSVRTGQYIGGTTDTQYFGPGTRLTVL.

This clonotype was observed a few times. The rearrangement links TRBV12-3 or TRBV12-4 to TRBJ2-1, with TRBD2 identical over 8 bases. The V and J ends lost 9 bases and 3 bases, in that order; junction bases with no gene match: 10. The CDR3 is 15 amino acids. The CDR3 loop is CASFSSGGSYNEQFF. The CDR3 DNA is TGTGCCAGTTTTTCGAGCGGGGGTAGCTACAATGAGCAGTTCTTC.

This chain joins TRBV6-5 and TRBJ1-1; tentatively, D is TRBD1 (5 bases). The CDR3 covers 13 residues. Trimming took 10 bases from V and 6 from J, leaving 18 bases between them. Germline loops: CDR1 MNHEY, CDR2 SVGAGI. CDR3 sequence: CANRKRGRAEAFF. The DNA for the CDR3 is TGTGCCAACAGAAAAAGGGGCCGCGCTGAAGCTTTCTTT.

J is TRBJ1-5 and V is TRBV5-8; TRBD1 matches 7 bases. After removal of 4 bases from V and 2 bases from J, the junction contained 6 bases not matched to a gene. The CDR3 contains 15 residues. Germline-derived CDR1 and CDR2 are SGHTS and YDEGEE. CDR3 sequence reads: CASSVDRVGNQPQHF. The CDR3 bases are TGTGCCAGCAGCGTCGACAGGGTCGGCAATCAGCCCCAGCATTTT.

This clonotype was detected only a few times. The chain recombines TRBV25-1 with TRBJ1-1, with D perhaps matching TRBD1 (5 bases). The V and J ends lost 4 bases and 4 bases respectively, with 7 bases between them. The germline CDR1 and CDR2 sequences are MGHDK and SYGVNS. CDR3 length: 12 residues. The CDR3 sequence is CASSGQITEAFF. The CDR3 DNA reads as TGTGCCAGCAGTGGACAGATCACTGAAGCTTTCTTT.

This clonotype was detected a few times. The CDR3: CASSSLRGGNTEAFF. The CDR3 nucleotides are TGTGCCAGCAGCTCTCTCAGGGGGGGTAACACTGAAGCTTTCTTT. This chain uses TRBV5-6 with TRBJ1-1; TRBD1 agrees at 7 bases. This CDR3 comprises 15 residues. The V gene end was trimmed by 3 bases and the J gene end by 2 bases; junction bases not matched to a gene: 7. The germline V gene has CDR1 SGHDT and CDR2 YYEEEE.

In its sample, this clonotype was seen a few times. This rearrangement joins TRBV7-6 to TRBJ2-7; the D is unclear. Trimming pared 1 base from V and 3 bases from J, leaving 10 bases between. The V gene's germline CDR1 is SGHVS and CDR2 FNYEAQ. The CDR3 is 14 amino acids. The CDR3 loop reads CASSLGSTGYEQYF. CDR3 DNA sequence: TGTGCCAGCAGCTTAGGCTCCACCGGCTACGAGCAGTACTTC. Complete variable domain (other parts from reference TRBV7-6 and TRBJ2-7): GAGVSQSPRYKVTKRGQDVALRCDPISGHVSLYWYRQALGQGPEFLTYFNYEAQQDKSGLPNDRFSAERPEGSISTLTIQRTEQRDSAMYRCASSLGSTGYEQYFGPGTRLTVT.

There are a few counts of this clonotype. The chain carries TRBV10-1 and TRBJ2-3, with 9 bases fitting TRBD2. From germline, CDR1 is WNHNN and CDR2 SYGVQD (reference sequence). CDR3 length equals 14 residues. V trimming: 6 bases; J trimming: 4 bases; junction bases outside the gene matches: 5. Here the CDR3 reads CASSGGGAADTQYF. In DNA, the CDR3 is TGCGCCAGCAGCGGCGGGGGGGCCGCAGATACGCAGTATTTT.

The J gene is TRBJ2-2, the V gene TRBV20-1; TRBD1 matches at 9 bases. This CDR3 contains 16 residues. Per the germline V gene, CDR1 is DFQATT and CDR2 is SNEGSKA (reference sequence). J was trimmed by 7 bases and V by 3 bases; bases with no gene match: 12. The CDR3 DNA is TGCAGTGCTAGGGAGCCGGGACAGGGAACCGTCGGGGAGCTGTTTTTT. Protein sequence: CSAREPGQGTVGELFF.

The chain has TRBV28 and TRBJ1-4, with 7 bases matching TRBD1. Germline trimming cut 7 bases from V and 8 bases from J; bases unmatched to any gene: 10. The CDR3 spans 14 residues. Germline V gives CDR1 MDHEN, CDR2 SYDVKM. In DNA form, the CDR3 reads TGTGCCAGCATATCAGGGAGGACAGGAGAAAAACTGTTTTTT. Residues: CASISGRTGEKLFF.

In DNA form, the CDR3 reads TGTGCCAGCAGCCAAGCCCAGGGGGCTTCACCCCTCCACTTT. As protein: CASSQAQGASPLHF. The V and J genes are TRBV3-1 and TRBJ1-6; 8 positions agree with TRBD1. This CDR3 is 14 amino acids long. V was clipped by 1 base and J by 9 bases; unmatched bases: 2. The V gene's germline CDR1 is LGHDT and CDR2 YNNKEL (reference sequence).

This chain links TRBV28 with TRBJ2-1; 8 nucleotides align to TRBD1. This CDR3 is 18 amino acids long. The trim removed 2 bases at V and 7 bases at J, leaving 16 bases unmatched. The germline V gene has CDR1 MDHEN and CDR2 SYDVKM. This CDR3 reads CASSLLWVRQGFRNEQFF. The CDR3 DNA reads TGTGCCAGCAGTTTACTATGGGTACGACAGGGGTTTCGTAATGAGCAGTTCTTC. The full variable domain, with the rest looked up from reference TRBV28 and TRBJ2-1, is DVKVTQSSRYLVKRTGEKVFLECVQDMDHENMFWYRQDPGLGLRLIYFSYDVKMKEKGDIPEGYSVSREKKERFSLILESASTNQTSMYLCASSLLWVRQGFRNEQFFGPGTRLTVL.

This clonotype has only a few counts. The chain recombines TRBV7-2 with TRBJ2-5; D is unresolved. Germline CDR1 and CDR2: SGHTA and FQGNSA. V was clipped by 2 bases and J by 2 bases, with 12 bases between them. This CDR3 region has 15 residues. In DNA form, the CDR3 reads TGTGCCAGCAGCTTATATGGGCAACTTCAAGAGACCCAGTACTTC. This translates into CASSLYGQLQETQYF. Variable domain in full (rest from reference TRBV7-2 and TRBJ2-5): GAGVSQSPSNKVTEKGKDVELRCDPISGHTALYWYRQSLGQGLEFLIYFQGNSAPDKSGLPSDRFSAERTGGSVSTLTIQRTQQEDSAVYLCASSLYGQLQETQYFGPGTRLLVL.

This clonotype was detected only a few times. The chain has TRBV29-1 and TRBJ2-1; D perhaps matches TRBD2 (6 bases). Germline CDR1 reads SQVTM; CDR2 reads ANQGSEA. V was trimmed by 3 bases and J by 9 bases, leaving 18 bases between them. This CDR3 has 14 amino acids. The CDR3 spells CSVDPAGPGGEQFF. The CDR3 DNA follows: TGCAGCGTTGACCCCGCGGGGCCCGGGGGTGAGCAGTTCTTC.

This chain joins TRBV6-6 and TRBJ1-5, with D tentatively TRBD1 (6 bases). The CDR3 loop spans 15 amino acids. V shed 8 bases and J shed 0 bases, with 14 bases lying between them. Germline CDR1 and CDR2: MNHNY and SVGAGI (reference sequence). CDR3 nucleotides: TGTGCCAGCCCACCGACAGGCCATAGCAATCAGCCCCAGCATTTT. Its translation: CASPPTGHSNQPQHF.

V is TRBV9 and J is TRBJ2-5, with a tentative D call TRBD2 (5 bases). This CDR3 region has 14 residues. V lost 0 bases, J lost 11 bases, and 17 bases lay in between. CDR1 and CDR2 from the germline V gene are SGDLS and YYNGEE. The CDR3 reads CASSVVGTEGEQYF. CDR3 bases: TGTGCCAGCAGCGTAGTGGGAACCGAGGGAGAGCAGTACTTC.

About this clonotype itself: At one boundary the junction diverges from the germline segment, which might be a read error. In nucleotides, the CDR3 is TGCAGCGTTGACCTAAGGGACAGTAACGATGGCTACACCTTC. Translating it yields CSVDLRDSNDGYTF. This chain uses TRBV29-1 with TRBJ1-2; the match to TRBD1 covers 7 bases. The germline V gene encodes CDR1 SQVTM and CDR2 ANQGSEA. CDR3 length equals 14 residues.

The V and J genes are TRBV19 and TRBJ1-5, with a weak D call TRBD1 (5 bases). Per the germline V gene, CDR1 is LNHDA and CDR2 is SQIVND (reference sequence). Deletions cut 0 bases from V and 7 bases from J, with 10 bases between. The CDR3 has 14 amino acids. The CDR3 protein is CASSIEGVRQPQHF. DNA for the CDR3: TGTGCCAGTAGTATAGAGGGGGTGCGGCAGCCCCAGCATTTT.